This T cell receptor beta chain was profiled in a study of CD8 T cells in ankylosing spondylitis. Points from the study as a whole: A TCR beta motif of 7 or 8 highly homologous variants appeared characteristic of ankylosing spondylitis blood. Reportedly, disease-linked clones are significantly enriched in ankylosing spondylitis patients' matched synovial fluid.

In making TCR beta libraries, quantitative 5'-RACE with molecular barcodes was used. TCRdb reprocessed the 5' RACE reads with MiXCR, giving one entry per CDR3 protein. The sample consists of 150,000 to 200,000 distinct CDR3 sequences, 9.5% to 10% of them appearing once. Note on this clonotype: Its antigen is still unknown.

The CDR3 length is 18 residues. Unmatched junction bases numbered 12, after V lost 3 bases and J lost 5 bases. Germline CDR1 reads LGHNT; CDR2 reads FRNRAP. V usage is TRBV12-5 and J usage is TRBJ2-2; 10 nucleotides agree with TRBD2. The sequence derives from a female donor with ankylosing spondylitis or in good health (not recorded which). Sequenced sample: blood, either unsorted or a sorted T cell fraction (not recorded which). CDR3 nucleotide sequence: TGTGCTAGTGGTTTCCTGGTTTCTAGCGGGAGTTGGACCGGGGAGCTGTTTTTT. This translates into CASGFLVSSGSWTGELFF.